This passage covers 5 T cell receptor beta chains from one sample sequenced in a study of T cells in Graves' hyperthyroidism and ophthalmopathy. RNA transcripts were the template for amplifying TCR beta CDR3 regions. A first-round RT-PCR of the TCR CDR3 used the HTBI primer set. TCRdb re-derived calls from the multiplex PCR reads in MiXCR, one entry per CDR3 protein. The repertoire holds about 420,000 distinct CDR3 sequences, with around a sixth as singletons. Material: blood. The origin of the receptors is a young woman with Graves' hyperthyroidism.

This clonotype was counted between two and nine times. J is TRBJ2-7 and V is TRBV3-1; D not certain. The CDR3 spans 12 residues. Germline V gene lookup returns CDR1 LGHDT and CDR2 YNNKEL (reference sequence). Trimming took off 5 bases at V and 1 base at J, with 6 bases between the two ends. CDR3 amino acids: CASSKNSYEQYF. Here the CDR3 DNA reads TGTGCCAGCAGCAAAAATTCCTACGAGCAGTACTTC.

This clonotype was seen at least ten times. This chain uses TRBV4-2 with TRBJ2-1, with D hard to call. CDR3 size: 14 residues. V was pared by 0 bases and J by 5 bases, with 8 bases between. Germline-derived CDR1 and CDR2 are LGHNA and YNFKEQ. The CDR3 bases are TGTGCCAGCAGCCAAGATATGGGCCACAATGAGCAGTTCTTC. This encodes CASSQDMGHNEQFF.

This clonotype was seen only once. The V call is TRBV20-1, the J call TRBJ2-7; 13 bases align to TRBD2. Germline trimming cut 3 bases from V and 7 bases from J; bases unmatched to any gene: 9. CDR1 and CDR2 from the germline V gene are DFQATT and SNEGSKA (reference sequence). The CDR3 totals 15 residues. The CDR3 here is CSASFGLAGVREQYF. The CDR3 nucleotides read TGCAGTGCTAGCTTCGGACTAGCGGGAGTTAGGGAGCAGTACTTC.

This clonotype was counted at least ten times. This chain joins TRBV7-6 and TRBJ1-6; D perhaps matches TRBD1 (5 bases). Germline V gene data show CDR1 as SGHVS and CDR2 as FNYEAQ. The CDR3 sequence is 15 residues long. Trimming left V 1 base short and J 10 bases short, with 14 bases between. As DNA, the CDR3 is TGTGCCAGCAGCTTAGGCCCAGGGTGGGACTCACCCCTCCACTTT. Translated: CASSLGPGWDSPLHF.

This clonotype has a handful of counts. The rearrangement links TRBV12-3 or TRBV12-4 to TRBJ1-1; D may be TRBD1 (6 bases). The CDR3 contains 13 residues. The ends were cut back, 6 bases at V and 4 bases at J, with 12 bases in the middle. The CDR3 bases are TGTGCCAGCAGCCCAGGGGTGCGCACTGAAGCTTTCTTT. Encoded protein: CASSPGVRTEAFF.